These 26 T cell receptor beta chains were sequenced from one sample in a study of cytomegalovirus exposure and HLA in healthy donors. 60 Vbeta and 13 Jbeta primers were used in PCR. TCRdb keeps only in-frame clones here, not all; method: immunoSEQ multiplex PCR. The data contain more than 140,000 clones, about three fifths of them singletons. Specimen: PBMCs. The receptor source for this set is a woman under 40 in good health and CMV-seropositive.

The chain uses TRBV9 and TRBJ1-2; D call uncertain. In germline, CDR1 is SGDLS, CDR2 YYNGEE. V shed 2 bases and J shed 8 bases, with 13 bases lying between them. CDR3 length: 13 residues. DNA of the CDR3: TGTGCCAGCAGCGTCGGAGGAGGAAAAGGCTACACCTTC. Residues: CASSVGGGKGYTF.

This clone came up a few times. One junction end disagrees with the germline gene, perhaps due to a read error. The rearrangement uses TRBV4-2 and TRBJ1-3, with D perhaps TRBD1 (5 bases). The length of the CDR3 is 17 residues. CDR1 LGHNA and CDR2 YNFKEQ come from the germline V gene. CDR3 nucleotides: TGTGCCAGCAGCCAAGGGACACTTGACTCTGGAAACAAGAGAGGAAATTTT. Translated: CASSQGTLDSGNKRGNF.

The chain employs TRBV5-1 and TRBJ1-1; the D is unclear. There are 15 residues in the CDR3. Trimming cost V 0 bases and J 0 bases, with 9 bases left between them. Germline V gene lookup returns CDR1 SGHRS and CDR2 YFSETQ. The CDR3, as DNA: TGCGCCAGCAGCTTGGTTGTGGGCTTGAACACTGAAGCTTTCTTT. Translation: CASSLVVGLNTEAFF.

The rearrangement links TRBV10-1 to TRBJ2-5; perhaps TRBD2 as D (6 bases). Germline V gene data show CDR1 as WNHNN and CDR2 as SYGVQD (reference sequence). Trimming stripped 0 bases from V and 5 bases from J, with 10 bases between. The CDR3 has 14 amino acids. The CDR3 spells CASSESGGRETQYF. The CDR3 nucleotides are TGCGCCAGCAGTGAGTCGGGGGGTCGGGAGACCCAGTACTTC.

V and J are TRBV7-3 and TRBJ2-3, with 8 bases identical to TRBD2. This CDR3 spans 15 amino acids. Germline V gene lookup returns CDR1 SGHTA and CDR2 FQGTGA. V lost 5 bases to trimming and J lost 3 bases; unmatched junction nucleotides: 7. The CDR3 loop reads CASSQGLGGTDTQYF. The CDR3 DNA follows: TGTGCCAGCAGCCAGGGACTAGGGGGTACAGATACGCAGTATTTT.

This clone was counted a few times. The genes are TRBV9 and TRBJ1-2; no clear D. The CDR3 spans 13 residues. CDR1 is SGDLS, CDR2 YYNGEE, per germline. Trimming removed 2 bases at V and 6 bases at J, with 11 bases between. This chain's CDR3 is CASSVIVGDGYTF. The DNA of the CDR3 is TGTGCCAGCAGCGTCATCGTGGGAGATGGCTACACCTTC. The whole variable domain, filled in from reference TRBV9 and TRBJ1-2, reads DSGVTQTPKHLITATGQRVTLRCSPRSGDLSVYWYQQSLDQGLQFLIQYYNGEERAKGNILERFSAQQFPDLHSELNLSSLELGDSALYFCASSVIVGDGYTFGSGTRLTVV.

The chain carries TRBV19 and TRBJ2-5, with TRBD2 matching 11 bases. Per the germline V gene, CDR1 is LNHDA and CDR2 is SQIVND (reference sequence). J lost 3 bases, V lost 0 bases, and 3 bases had no gene match. The CDR3 has 16 residues. CDR3 in DNA: TGTGCCAGTAGTATAGATCGACTAGCGGGGAAAGAGACCCAGTACTTC. The encoded protein is CASSIDRLAGKETQYF.

J is TRBJ2-7 and V is TRBV10-3; 11 positions match TRBD1. The CDR3 covers 14 residues. The V gene's germline CDR1 is ENHRY and CDR2 SYGVKD. Losses at the gene ends were 6 bases for V and 7 bases for J; bases not matched to a gene: 8. The CDR3 loop reads CAIRGTGGLLEQYF. The CDR3 bases are TGTGCCATCAGGGGGACAGGGGGGCTTTTGGAGCAGTACTTC.

Only a few counts were recorded for this clone. V gene TRBV29-1 combines with J gene TRBJ1-1, with unresolved D. There are 15 residues in the CDR3. V was shortened by 0 bases and J by 6 bases, with 17 bases between the two germline ends. Per the germline V gene, CDR1 is SQVTM and CDR2 is ANQGSEA. The CDR3 here is CSVEDFGRAYPEAFF. DNA for the CDR3: TGCAGCGTTGAAGACTTTGGGCGGGCCTACCCTGAAGCTTTCTTT.

The chain joins TRBV5-3 to TRBJ1-5, with TRBD1 matching over 8 bases. TRBV5-3 is annotated as an ORF whose role is uncertain. With V trimmed by 1 base and J by 7 bases, 13 bases remained unmatched. The CDR3 is 17 amino acids. CDR3 nucleotide sequence: TGTGCCAGAAGCTTGTTGCCCCAGGGGGCCCTAGGACAGCCCCAGCATTTT. This codes for CARSLLPQGALGQPQHF.

This clone was detected only a few times. The chain links TRBV2 to TRBJ1-2; 8 bases fit TRBD1. The CDR3 length is 16 residues. V trimming: 1 base; J trimming: 0 bases; junction bases outside the gene matches: 4. Looked up from germline, CDR1 is SNHLY and CDR2 is FYNNEI. Written as DNA, the CDR3 is TGTGCCAGCAGTGAAGACGGGACAGGAGCTAACTATGGCTACACCTTC. Protein: CASSEDGTGANYGYTF.

This rearrangement joins TRBV25-1 to TRBJ2-1; 10 bases match TRBD2. V shed 6 bases and J 5 bases; nucleotides not matched to a gene: 10. CDR1 and CDR2 from the germline V gene are MGHDK and SYGVNS. This CDR3 has 16 residues. The CDR3 is CASSVSRTSGNNEQFF. The CDR3 nucleotides read TGTGCCAGCAGCGTATCAAGGACTAGCGGCAACAATGAGCAGTTCTTC. The complete variable domain, with remaining parts taken from reference TRBV25-1 and TRBJ2-1, reads EADIYQTPRYLVIGTGKKITLECSQTMGHDKMYWYQQDPGMELHLIHYSYGVNSTEKGDLSSESTVSRIRTEHFPLTLESARPSHTSQYLCASSVSRTSGNNEQFFGPGTRLTVL.

The chain carries TRBV7-2 and TRBJ2-3; 7 positions match TRBD1. V lost 5 bases, J lost 6 bases, and 8 bases stayed unmatched. Germline values: CDR1 SGHTA, CDR2 FQGNSA. The length of the CDR3 is 14 residues. The CDR3: CASSKGAYSDTQYF. Here the CDR3 DNA reads TGTGCCAGCAGCAAGGGGGCGTATTCGGATACGCAGTATTTT.

In DNA, the CDR3 is TGTGCCAGCAGCCCGGACAGGGGGTCCCTCTATGGCTACACCTTC. Residues: CASSPDRGSLYGYTF. The V gene is TRBV14, the J gene TRBJ1-2; TRBD1 matches 10 bases. The length of the CDR3 is 15 residues. Germline assignment: CDR1 SGHDN and CDR2 FVKESK. V lost 4 bases to trimming and J lost 4 bases; unmatched junction nucleotides: 6.

CDR3 coding DNA: TGTGCCAGCAGTGACCAACCACCCGGGACAGGGGTGAACACTGAAGCTTTCTTT. Encoded protein: CASSDQPPGTGVNTEAFF. The chain uses TRBV6-1 and TRBJ1-1; 10 bases are shared with TRBD1. The CDR3 is 18 amino acids. Germline values: CDR1 MNHNS, CDR2 SASEGT. J gave up 0 bases and V 3 bases, and 10 bases lay outside the gene matches.

The chain employs TRBV10-3 and TRBJ2-7; D may be TRBD2 (6 bases). Trimming shortened V by 3 bases and J by 6 bases, and 9 bases separated the two germline ends. The CDR3 is 12 amino acids. CDR1 and CDR2 (germline): ENHRY, SYGVKD. The CDR3 nucleotides are TGTGCCATCAGTGATCGGGGGTCCGAGCAGTACTTC. This codes for CAISDRGSEQYF.

The chain recombines TRBV7-9 with TRBJ2-7; 10 bases match TRBD1. Trimming cost V 4 bases and J 5 bases; bases outside gene matches: 11. Germline lookup yields CDR1 SEHNR and CDR2 FQNEAQ (reference sequence). This CDR3 has 16 amino acids. DNA of the CDR3: TGTGCCAGCAGCTCCCCCGAGGGACAGGGGTTCGACGAGCAGTACTTC. Translation: CASSSPEGQGFDEQYF. Supplemented by reference TRBV7-9 and TRBJ2-7, the full variable domain reads DTGVSQNPRHKITKRGQNVTFRCDPISEHNRLYWYRQTLGQGPEFLTYFQNEAQLEKSRLLSDRFSAERPKGSFSTLEIQRTEQGDSAMYLCASSSPEGQGFDEQYFGPGTRLTVT.

The chain has TRBV4-1 and TRBJ2-3; D is possibly TRBD2 (6 bases). With 1 base removed from V and 6 bases from J, the gap between germline ends came to 14 bases. This CDR3 is built from 15 residues. CDR1 MGHRA and CDR2 YSYEKL come from the germline V gene. The CDR3 region is CASSQVGLARDTQYF. The CDR3 nucleotides are TGCGCCAGCAGCCAAGTTGGGCTAGCGCGCGATACGCAGTATTTT.

As to this clone: Other DNA sequences in this sample translate to the same CDR3. The rearrangement uses TRBV5-1 and TRBJ1-4; no reliable D call. The germline V and J ends were trimmed by 0 bases and 7 bases, with 13 bases remaining between them. Germline lookup yields CDR1 SGHRS and CDR2 YFSETQ. The CDR3 runs to 15 residues. This chain's CDR3 is CASSLVAGVGEKLFF. CDR3 bases: TGCGCCAGCAGCTTGGTAGCGGGTGTCGGTGAAAAACTGTTTTTT.

The rearrangement joins TRBV23-1 to TRBJ1-2, with no clear D. Being an ORF, TRBV23-1 has a function that is uncertain. This CDR3 contains 14 residues. Trimming shortened V by 2 bases and J by 9 bases, and 16 bases separated the two germline ends. CDR3 bases: TGCGCCAGCAGTCAAAATACTACGCGCTTTTGCTACACCTTC. It yields the protein CASSQNTTRFCYTF.

The rearrangement links TRBV2 to TRBJ2-1; weak D call: TRBD2 (6 bases). Between the trimmed V and J ends, which lost 4 bases and 9 bases, there was a span of 10 bases. Germline lookup yields CDR1 SNHLY and CDR2 FYNNEI. The CDR3 runs 12 residues. The CDR3 nucleotides read TGTGCCAGCAGTGGGATCGGGAGTGAGCAGTTCTTC. This translates into CASSGIGSEQFF.

This clone has a handful of counts. The chain links TRBV28 to TRBJ1-2, with TRBD1 identical over 10 bases. The J segment lost 3 bases and the V segment lost 7 bases, leaving 17 bases of the junction unmatched. From germline, CDR1 is MDHEN and CDR2 SYDVKM. The CDR3 sequence is 18 residues long. CDR3 nucleotide sequence: TGTGCCAGCACGGGAGGGGGAGGACAGGGGGATGATGACTATGGCTACACCTTC. It yields the protein CASTGGGGQGDDDYGYTF.

V and J are TRBV29-1 and TRBJ1-2, with D possibly matching TRBD1 (5 bases). V lost 1 base and J lost 4, with 10 bases in between. Germline V gene sequence: CDR1 SQVTM, CDR2 ANQGSEA. The CDR3 is made up of 13 amino acids. This CDR3 reads CSVEGTGVYGYTF. The CDR3 DNA sequence: TGCAGCGTTGAAGGGACGGGGGTCTATGGCTACACCTTC. Looking up the rest from reference TRBV29-1 and TRBJ1-2 gives the full variable domain: SAVISQKPSRDICQRGTSLTIQCQVDSQVTMMFWYRQQPGQSLTLIATANQGSEATYESGFVIDKFPISRPNLTFSTLTVSNMSPEDSSIYLCSVEGTGVYGYTFGSGTRLTVV.

The rearrangement uses TRBV13 and TRBJ2-1; 10 bases agree with TRBD2. J gave up 2 bases and V 4 bases, and 5 bases lay outside the gene matches. Germline V gene sequence: CDR1 PRHDT, CDR2 FYEKMQ (reference sequence). The CDR3 is 16 amino acids. CDR3 nucleotides: TGTGCCAGCAGCTCGCCCGGGACTAGCGCCTACAATGAGCAGTTCTTC. Residues: CASSSPGTSAYNEQFF.

In this sample, this clone turned up a few times. The chain uses TRBV29-1 and TRBJ1-2; 7 bases match TRBD1. The CDR3 has 13 amino acids. Germline CDR1 SQVTM, CDR2 ANQGSEA. The J segment lost 8 bases and the V segment lost 6 bases, leaving 12 bases of the junction unmatched. CDR3 coding DNA: TGCAGCGTCTCCGGGACAGATGGGAGGGGCTACACCTTC. Its protein product is CSVSGTDGRGYTF.

A few counts support this clone. V and J are TRBV6-6 and TRBJ2-7; 10 bases match TRBD1. Trimming at V came to 5 bases and at J to 4 bases, leaving 8 bases not matched to a gene. The CDR3 contains 15 residues. Germline assignment: CDR1 MNHNY and CDR2 SVGAGI (reference sequence). The CDR3 sequence is CASSHDRGLYYEQYF. The DNA for the CDR3 is TGTGCCAGCAGTCACGACAGGGGGCTCTATTACGAGCAGTACTTC.